This passage covers 12 T cell receptor beta chains from one sample sequenced in a study of CD8 T cells in Susac syndrome. Reverse transcription of roughly 0.45 to 1 ug RNA was performed with random hexamers. TCRdb ran MiXCR on the immunoSEQ multiplex PCR reads and lists one entry per CDR3 protein. Counted here are about 180,000 distinct CDR3 sequences, around 94% occurring once; the ten biggest clones make up around 0.1%. Material: CD4+ T cells from PBMCs. Source of these receptors: a human donor with Susac syndrome.

The chain is built from TRBV4-3 and TRBJ2-2; weak D call: TRBD2 (5 bases). This CDR3 has 17 residues. Trimming took 0 bases from V and 2 from J, leaving 13 bases between them. CDR1 LGHNA and CDR2 YSLEER come from the germline V gene. CDR3 residues: CASSQEPKRHNTGELFF. CDR3 nucleotide sequence: TGCGCCAGCAGCCAAGAGCCTAAGCGGCACAACACCGGGGAGCTGTTTTTT.

The chain combines TRBV9 with TRBJ1-1; D possibly corresponds to TRBD1 (5 bases). The CDR3 is 13 residues long. V lost 3 bases, J lost 8 bases, and 14 bases lay in between. Germline V gene data show CDR1 as SGDLS and CDR2 as YYNGEE. In DNA form, the CDR3 reads TGTGCCAGCAGCGCACTTCCGGGGCAAGAAGCTTTCTTT. Translation gives CASSALPGQEAFF.

The genes are TRBV19 and TRBJ2-7; D is unclear. Between the trimmed V and J ends, which lost 4 bases and 1 base, there was a span of 32 bases. CDR3 length: 21 amino acids. Germline-derived CDR1 and CDR2 are LNHDA and SQIVND (reference sequence). CDR3 in DNA: TGTGCCAGTAGTAAGGCTCCCTTTCTCCAACCAGATTTAGGACGGTCCTACGAGCAGTACTTC. Its translation is CASSKAPFLQPDLGRSYEQYF. The full variable domain, with the rest looked up from reference TRBV19 and TRBJ2-7, is DGGITQSPKYLFRKEGQNVTLSCEQNLNHDAMYWYRQDPGQGLRLIYYSQIVNDFQKGDIAEGYSVSREKKESFPLTVTSAQKNPTAFYLCASSKAPFLQPDLGRSYEQYFGPGTRLTVT.

The rearrangement links TRBV28 to TRBJ2-3; no clear D. There are 13 residues in the CDR3. Between the trimmed V and J ends, which lost 6 bases and 3 bases, there was a span of 10 bases. CDR1 is MDHEN and CDR2 is SYDVKM in the germline V gene. CDR3: CASRLNLTDTQYF. DNA of the CDR3: TGTGCCAGCAGACTCAACTTAACAGATACGCAGTATTTT.

The rearrangement links TRBV12-3 or TRBV12-4 to TRBJ1-2; D gene unclear. The V and J ends lost 4 bases and 7 bases respectively, with 10 bases between them. The CDR3 sequence is 12 residues long. The CDR3: CASSSYISGYTF. CDR3 sequence (DNA): TGTGCCAGCAGTTCTTACATAAGTGGCTACACCTTC.

V is TRBV24-1 and J is TRBJ2-2; 10 bases match TRBD2. Germline V gene data show CDR1 as KGHDR and CDR2 as SFDVKD. V was clipped by 4 bases and J by 0 bases; unmatched bases: 4. The CDR3 consists of 17 residues. The CDR3 sequence: CATSDTTSGTNTGELFF. The CDR3 DNA reads as TGTGCCACCAGTGACACCACTAGCGGGACGAACACCGGGGAGCTGTTTTTT.

This rearrangement joins TRBV18 to TRBJ2-1; TRBD2 matches 10 bases. CDR3 length: 14 residues. Germline loops: CDR1 KGHSH, CDR2 LQKENI. With V trimmed by 11 bases and J by 5 bases, 9 bases remained unmatched. The CDR3 DNA reads as TGTGCCTCTACGCCGGGACTAGCGCACAATGAGCAGTTCTTC. It encodes CASTPGLAHNEQFF.

The chain combines TRBV3-1 with TRBJ1-1; 9 positions match TRBD1. Germline assignment: CDR1 LGHDT and CDR2 YNNKEL (reference sequence). J gave up 3 bases and V 0 bases, and 5 bases lay outside the gene matches. CDR3 length: 16 amino acids. The CDR3 DNA is TGTGCCAGCAGCCAAGATACAGGGGGCTTAGACACTGAAGCTTTCTTT. It is translated as CASSQDTGGLDTEAFF. The whole variable domain, remainder taken from reference TRBV3-1 and TRBJ1-1, is DTAVSQTPKYLVTQMGNDKSIKCEQNLGHDTMYWYKQDSKKFLKIMFSYNNKELIINETVPNRFSPKSPDKAHLNLHINSLELGDSAVYFCASSQDTGGLDTEAFFGQGTRLTVV.

The rearrangement uses TRBV20-1 and TRBJ2-7; TRBD1 agrees at 8 bases. The J segment lost 5 bases and the V segment lost 1 base, leaving 4 bases of the junction unmatched. Germline V lookup: CDR1 DFQATT, CDR2 SNEGSKA (reference sequence). This CDR3 is built from 13 residues. CDR3: CSARAGGFDEQYF. The CDR3 DNA reads TGCAGTGCTAGAGCAGGGGGCTTCGACGAGCAGTACTTC.

The genes are TRBV14 and TRBJ1-1; D is unresolved. CDR3 size: 11 residues. The V end was cut by 2 bases, the J end by 8 bases, with 6 bases between. Germline assignment: CDR1 SGHDN and CDR2 FVKESK. The CDR3 sequence is CASSQFGEAFF. Here the CDR3 DNA reads TGTGCCAGCAGCCAATTCGGGGAAGCTTTCTTT. The full variable domain, rest sourced from reference TRBV14 and TRBJ1-1, is EAGVTQFPSHSVIEKGQTVTLRCDPISGHDNLYWYRRVMGKEIKFLLHFVKESKQDESGMPNNRFLAERTGGTYSTLKVQPAELEDSGVYFCASSQFGEAFFGQGTRLTVV.

The CDR3 DNA follows: TGTGCCAGCAGCATTGCGGGACAGGGGGCGCGGAGGGATGGCTACACCTTC. Residues: CASSIAGQGARRDGYTF. The chain carries TRBV5-4 and TRBJ1-2, with 12 bases identical to TRBD1. Trimming at V came to 4 bases and at J to 6 bases, leaving 13 bases not matched to a gene. The CDR3 covers 17 residues. Germline V gene data show CDR1 as SGHNT and CDR2 as YYREEE (reference sequence).

V gene TRBV12-3 or TRBV12-4 combines with J gene TRBJ1-1; unclear D gene. This CDR3 has 14 residues. The germline V and J ends were trimmed by 7 bases and 0 bases, with 12 bases remaining between them. The CDR3 loop is CASNWESLNTEAFF. The CDR3 region has the DNA TGTGCCAGCAATTGGGAGTCCTTGAACACTGAAGCTTTCTTT.